A selection of T cell receptor beta chains follows, all from one sample in a study of blood T cell repertoires in COVID-19. Here immunoSEQ multiplex PCR was the method, and the copy in TCRdb shows in-frame clones only, minus some. The repertoire has around 450,000 clones, roughly 91% of them found once; the top ten carry about 4.5%. Sample: peripheral blood. The origin of the receptors is a woman aged 25 to 39 with acute or convalescent COVID-19. The CDR3 runs from the conserved cysteine through the conserved F or W. The D gene is left open where the match is weak. Only part of the rows carry a size: once, few, many, or a class if the clone is expanded.

TRBV28	TRBD1	-	TRBJ1-4	CASSPTGSANEKLFF	TGTGCCAGCAGTCCGACAGGGTCAGCTAATGAAAAACTGTTTTTT
TRBV7-9	-	-	TRBJ2-7	CASSLVPAGSYEQYF	TGTGCCAGCAGCTTAGTGCCGGCGGGGTCCTACGAGCAGTACTTC
TRBV5-1	TRBD1	-	TRBJ1-1	CASSLSGGTEAFF	TGCGCCAGCAGTTTGTCAGGGGGCACTGAAGCTTTCTTT
TRBV7-9	-	-	TRBJ1-1	CASSRGNSEAFF	TGTGCCAGCTCAAGGGGGAACAGCGAAGCTTTCTTT
TRBV3-1/TRBV3-2	-	-	TRBJ1-6	CASSHSRGGYNSPLHF	TGTGCCAGCAGCCACTCACGGGGGGGTTATAATTCACCCCTCCACTTT
TRBV29-1	-	-	TRBJ2-1	CSVGGGIVDEQFF	TGCAGCGTTGGTGGGGGGATTGTAGATGAGCAGTTCTTC
TRBV24-1	-	few	TRBJ1-1	CATPDSLSSADTEAFF	TGTGCCACCCCGGACAGCCTTTCTTCGGCGGACACTGAAGCTTTCTTT
TRBV5-8	-	-	TRBJ1-4	CASSLDRNEKLFF	TGTGCCAGCAGCTTGGACAGGAACGAAAAACTGTTTTTT
TRBV11-2	TRBD2	-	TRBJ2-5	CASNSLTSGAQVTQYF	TGTGCCAGCAACTCCTTAACTAGCGGGGCCCAGGTGACCCAGTACTTC
TRBV4-1	TRBD2	once	TRBJ2-3	CASSHQRGTDTQYF	TGCGCCAGCAGCCATCAGCGGGGGACAGATACGCAGTATTTT
TRBV29-1	-	once	TRBJ2-3	CSVVFDRSDTQYF	TGCAGCGTTGTGTTCGACAGATCAGATACGCAGTATTTT
TRBV3-1/TRBV3-2	-	once	TRBJ1-6	CASSQVAGYNSPLHF	TGTGCCAGCAGCCAAGTCGCGGGGTATAATTCACCCCTCCACTTT
TRBV15	-	-	TRBJ2-2	CATSSRRRGNTGELFF	TGTGCCACCAGCAGTAGGCGGCGGGGGAACACCGGGGAGCTGTTTTTT
TRBV6-1	TRBD2	-	TRBJ2-1	CASSESNSGGSSYNEQFF	TGTGCCAGCAGTGAAAGCAACAGCGGGGGGTCCTCCTACAATGAGCAGTTCTTC
TRBV28	-	-	TRBJ1-4	CASLRGSNEKLFF	TGTGCCAGCCTACGGGGTTCTAATGAAAAACTGTTTTTT
TRBV2	-	-	TRBJ2-3	CASSDTTGGRDTQYF	TGTGCCAGCAGTGATACGACAGGAGGTCGAGATACGCAGTATTTT
TRBV10-1	-	-	TRBJ2-7	CASSESTGTYEQYF	TGCGCCAGCAGTGAGTCGACAGGAACCTACGAGCAGTACTTC
TRBV30	-	-	TRBJ2-1	CAWSGLAPRGLVSYNEQFF	TGTGCCTGGAGTGGTTTGGCCCCCAGGGGTTTAGTATCCTACAATGAGCAGTTCTTC
TRBV24-1	TRBD1	-	TRBJ2-2	CATSDLGQGLFTGELFF	TGTGCCACCAGTGATTTGGGACAGGGTCTCTTCACCGGGGAGCTGTTTTTT
TRBV9	-	many	TRBJ1-1	CASSVAFGGTEAFF	TGTGCCAGCAGCGTAGCTTTTGGAGGGACTGAAGCTTTCTTT
TRBV28	TRBD1	once	TRBJ2-7	CASRPRTGYYEQYF	TGTGCCAGCAGGCCCAGGACAGGGTACTACGAGCAGTACTTC
TRBV9	TRBD2	-	TRBJ2-3	CASSTQRLAGGTDTQYF	TGTGCCAGCAGCACCCAAAGATTAGCGGGGGGTACAGATACGCAGTATTTT
TRBV30	-	-	TRBJ1-6	CAWASLNSPLHF	TGTGCCTGGGCCTCCCTAAATTCACCCCTCCACTTT
TRBV19	-	-	TRBJ2-1	CASSDRTAKGNEQFF	TGTGCCAGTAGTGACAGGACAGCAAAAGGGAATGAGCAGTTCTTC
TRBV30	TRBD1	-	TRBJ1-3	CAWGDRVNSGNTIYF	TGTGCCTGGGGGGACAGGGTTAACTCTGGAAACACCATATATTTT
TRBV10-3	TRBD2	-	TRBJ2-3	CAISGPGTSGTDTQYF	TGTGCCATCAGTGGGCCCGGGACTAGCGGAACAGATACGCAGTATTTT
TRBV12-5	-	few	TRBJ1-2	CASGLDRGLIYGYTF	TGTGCTAGTGGTTTGGACCGGGGTCTAATCTATGGCTACACCTTC
TRBV9	-	-	TRBJ2-1	CASSSTGSSYNEQFF	TGTGCCAGCAGCTCCACAGGCAGCTCCTACAATGAGCAGTTCTTC
TRBV30	TRBD1	-	TRBJ2-7	CACRDSREQYF	TGTGCCTGCCGGGACAGTCGCGAGCAGTACTTC
TRBV9	TRBD1	-	TRBJ1-1	CASSPLGTGELTEAFF	TGTGCCAGCAGCCCTCTGGGGACAGGGGAACTAACTGAAGCTTTCTTT
TRBV24-1	-	-	TRBJ1-1	CATPDSNEAFF	TGTGCCACCCCAGACAGTAACGAAGCTTTCTTT
TRBV9	-	-	TRBJ1-2	CASSVGPKRDYGYTF	TGTGCCAGCAGCGTAGGTCCTAAGAGGGACTATGGCTACACCTTC
TRBV9	TRBD2	-	TRBJ2-1	CASSATSGGAWSYNEQFF	TGTGCCAGCAGCGCAACTAGCGGGGGGGCTTGGTCCTACAATGAGCAGTTCTTC
TRBV1	-	-	TRBJ1-5	CTSSQENDRVSRPYSNQPQHF	TGCACCAGCAGCCAAGAAAACGACAGGGTTTCTCGACCATATAGCAATCAGCCCCAGCATTTT
TRBV5-6	-	-	TRBJ2-5	CASSVGVAGTQYF	TGTGCCAGCAGCGTGGGGGTCGCGGGGACCCAGTACTTC
TRBV7-9	-	-	TRBJ1-2	CASSLGSGFNYGYTF	TGTGCCAGCAGCTTAGGTTCAGGTTTCAACTATGGCTACACCTTC
TRBV2	-	-	TRBJ2-3	CASRPEGHTDTQYF	TGTGCCAGCAGGCCAGAAGGACACACAGATACGCAGTATTTT
TRBV9	-	-	TRBJ1-1	CASSVEGRGSEAFF	TGTGCCAGCAGCGTAGAGGGCAGGGGTTCTGAAGCTTTCTTT
TRBV7-7	-	-	TRBJ2-1	CASSFTINNEQFF	TGTGCCAGCAGCTTTACTATTAACAATGAGCAGTTCTTC
TRBV6-5	-	-	TRBJ1-2	CASSSFDLNYGYTF	TGTGCCAGCAGCTCATTCGATCTAAACTATGGCTACACCTTC
TRBV6-1	-	-	TRBJ2-3	CASSDNFRDTQYF	TGTGCCAGCAGTGACAACTTTAGAGATACGCAGTATTTT
TRBV9	TRBD1	-	TRBJ2-3	CASSAAGGADTQYF	TGTGCCAGCAGCGCCGCAGGGGGCGCGGATACGCAGTATTTT
TRBV28	TRBD1	few	TRBJ2-7	CASSQNRDRGSYEQYF	TGTGCCAGCAGTCAAAACCGGGACAGGGGATCCTACGAGCAGTACTTC
TRBV14	-	-	TRBJ1-6	CASSQLQGGSPLHF	TGTGCCAGCAGCCAACTACAGGGTGGGTCACCCCTCCACTTT
TRBV2	-	-	TRBJ2-2	CASGGGLGPGELFF	TGTGCCAGCGGGGGAGGCCTGGGTCCCGGGGAGCTGTTTTTT
TRBV19	TRBD2	-	TRBJ2-1	CASSGSGGGYEQFF	TGTGCCAGTAGTGGGAGTGGCGGGGGGTATGAGCAGTTCTTC
TRBV2	-	-	TRBJ2-7	CASRTRDTGYEQYF	TGTGCCAGCAGAACCCGGGACACGGGGTACGAGCAGTACTTC
TRBV5-6	-	-	TRBJ2-3	CASSLPSGDTQYF	TGTGCCAGCAGCTTGCCTTCGGGAGATACGCAGTATTTT
TRBV21-1	-	-	TRBJ1-2	CASSTGPRRYTF	TGTGCCAGCAGCACTGGGCCGCGTCGCTACACCTTC
TRBV12-3/TRBV12-4	-	-	TRBJ2-5	CASSQEETQYF	TGTGCCAGCAGCCAGGAAGAGACCCAGTACTTC
TRBV12-3/TRBV12-4	-	-	TRBJ1-6	CASSRQNSPLHF	TGTGCCAGCAGCAGACAAAATTCACCCCTCCACTTT
TRBV15	-	-	TRBJ2-7	CATSRDLTYEQYF	TGTGCCACCAGCAGAGATCTTACCTACGAGCAGTACTTC
TRBV5-1	-	-	TRBJ2-7	CASSIDGVAYEQYF	TGCGCCAGCAGTATCGACGGGGTAGCCTACGAGCAGTACTTC
TRBV7-9	-	once	TRBJ2-2	CASSPGGGGELFF	TGTGCCAGCAGCCCGGGGGGCGGCGGGGAGCTGTTTTTT
TRBV4-1	-	-	TRBJ1-1	CASSLPSVGPEAFF	TGCGCCAGCAGCCTCCCCAGCGTGGGTCCTGAAGCTTTCTTT